Shown below are 13 T cell receptor beta chains from a single sample sequenced in a study of blood T cell repertoires in COVID-19. The assay was immunoSEQ multiplex PCR, and TCRdb's table has in-frame clones only and misses some. Seen here are about 100,000 clones, roughly nine tenths observed once, and the top ten hold around 1.8%. Sequencing was carried out using peripheral blood. All receptors come from a human donor with active COVID-19. The donor label of this sample is uncertain.

This chain's CDR3 is CATSGGQGNYGYTF. The CDR3 DNA sequence: TGTGCCACCAGTGGGGGACAGGGCAACTATGGCTACACCTTC. The chain uses TRBV24-1 and TRBJ1-2, with 9 bases aligning to TRBD1. This CDR3 region has 14 residues. V lost 5 bases to trimming and J lost 2 bases; unmatched junction nucleotides: 2. Germline CDR1 KGHDR, CDR2 SFDVKD.

The chain employs TRBV6-5 and TRBJ1-2, with D maybe TRBD1 (5 bases). The germline V gene encodes CDR1 MNHEY and CDR2 SVGAGI. The length of the CDR3 is 16 residues. The ends were cut back, 4 bases at V and 0 bases at J, with 15 bases in the middle. The CDR3 region is CASSSPPDISNYGYTF. CDR3 DNA: TGTGCCAGCAGTTCCCCACCGGACATATCTAACTATGGCTACACCTTC.

The gene calls are TRBV27 and TRBJ1-4, with 9 bases fitting TRBD1. The CDR3 has 18 residues. The germline V gene encodes CDR1 MNHEY and CDR2 SMNVEV (reference sequence). Losses at the gene ends were 6 bases for V and 4 bases for J; bases not matched to a gene: 15. The CDR3 loop reads CASSRRGGTGFHNEKLFF. The CDR3 DNA is TGTGCCAGCAGCAGAAGGGGAGGGACAGGGTTTCATAATGAAAAACTGTTTTTT.

V is TRBV5-1 and J is TRBJ2-3; 12 positions match TRBD1. Germline lookup yields CDR1 SGHRS and CDR2 YFSETQ. Trimming removed 3 bases from V and 0 bases from J; junction bases left unmatched: 2. The CDR3 has 16 residues. The CDR3 region has the DNA TGCGCCAGCAGCTCGGGACAGGGGGCAAGCACAGATACGCAGTATTTT. Its protein product is CASSSGQGASTDTQYF.

This sequence joins TRBV9 and TRBJ2-3; D gene unclear. The V and J ends lost 2 bases and 0 bases respectively, with 10 bases between them. Germline-derived CDR1 and CDR2 are SGDLS and YYNGEE. The CDR3 is made up of 15 amino acids. CDR3 in amino acids: CASSVVADSTDTQYF. CDR3 nucleotide sequence: TGTGCCAGCAGCGTCGTGGCGGATAGCACAGATACGCAGTATTTT.

V is TRBV7-2 and J is TRBJ1-2; a possible D gene is TRBD1 (6 bases). V lost 5 bases to trimming and J lost 2 bases, with 12 bases between them. In germline, CDR1 is SGHTA, CDR2 FQGNSA. CDR3 length: 14 residues. DNA of the CDR3: TGTGCCAGCAGCCAGCGGACAGCCAACTATGGCTACACCTTC. Translating gives CASSQRTANYGYTF. The entire variable domain, with the rest obtained from reference TRBV7-2 and TRBJ1-2, is as follows: GAGVSQSPSNKVTEKGKDVELRCDPISGHTALYWYRQSLGQGLEFLIYFQGNSAPDKSGLPSDRFSAERTGGSVSTLTIQRTQQEDSAVYLCASSQRTANYGYTFGSGTRLTVV.

The V and J genes are TRBV6-1 and TRBJ2-3; unclear D gene. V was pared by 4 bases and J by 2 bases, with 16 bases between. CDR1 and CDR2 from the germline V gene are MNHNS and SASEGT. CDR3 length: 16 amino acids. In DNA form, the CDR3 reads TGTGCCAGCAGTGCAGGCATTGTAGGTCTCACAGATACGCAGTATTTT. Encoded protein: CASSAGIVGLTDTQYF.

The chain employs TRBV6-2 or TRBV6-3 and TRBJ2-2; TRBD1 agrees at 7 bases. Germline CDR1 and CDR2: MNHEY and SVGEGT. This CDR3 comprises 16 residues. The J segment lost 4 bases and the V segment lost 6 bases, leaving 11 bases of the junction unmatched. The CDR3 spells CASSPRGQLLTGELFF. DNA for the CDR3: TGTGCCAGCAGCCCGAGGGGACAGCTACTCACCGGGGAGCTGTTTTTT.

CDR3 sequence (DNA): TGCGCCAGCAGCTTGGGGCTAGCGGGGGGTAGACCCTACGAGCAGTACTTC. Its translation: CASSLGLAGGRPYEQYF. The chain uses TRBV5-1 and TRBJ2-7, with 11 bases that match TRBD2. This CDR3 is built from 17 residues. Germline V lookup: CDR1 SGHRS, CDR2 YFSETQ. Germline trimming cut 0 bases from V and 2 bases from J; bases unmatched to any gene: 7.

V gene TRBV11-2 combines with J gene TRBJ1-3; a possible D gene is TRBD1 (6 bases). Germline CDR1 and CDR2: SGHAT and FQNNGV. CDR3 length: 15 residues. Trimming left V 1 base short and J 2 bases short, with 9 bases between. Written as DNA, the CDR3 is TGTGCCAGCAGCTTAGGGACAGTGGCTGGAAACACCATATATTTT. Its translation is CASSLGTVAGNTIYF.

Remarks on this clone: Lacking the conserved final phenylalanine or tryptophan, this CDR3 likely reflects a read error. No DNA is shown, since the ends of the CDR3 on it are uncertain; the CDR3 is the one TCRdb lists. The chain couples TRBV6-8 to TRBJ2-7; TRBD1 was called by the table and not checked on the DNA. Germline loops: CDR1 MNHGY, CDR2 SAAAGT. The CDR3 is 12 amino acids in total, end residues counted. This CDR3 reads CASRRARTGGRG.

This clone has just one count. The DNA for the CDR3 is TGTGCCAGCAGTTACGAGGACAGTGGGAACTATGGCTACACCTTC. It specifies CASSYEDSGNYGYTF. This chain uses TRBV6-5 with TRBJ1-2, with D possibly TRBD1 on 6 matching bases. In germline, CDR1 is MNHEY, CDR2 SVGAGI. The CDR3 extends over 15 amino acids. Trimming pared 2 bases from V and 2 bases from J, leaving 12 bases between.

The rearrangement links TRBV5-8 to TRBJ2-1, with 15 bases identical to TRBD2. The CDR3 contains 19 residues. CDR1 is SGHTS, CDR2 YDEGEE, per germline. The V gene end was trimmed by 7 bases and the J gene end by 0 bases; junction bases not matched to a gene: 11. The CDR3 DNA sequence: TGTGCCAGCCGCTCAGTAGGACTAGCGGGGGGGAGCTCCTACAATGAGCAGTTCTTC. This encodes CASRSVGLAGGSSYNEQFF.